This TCR beta chain originates from a study of cytomegalovirus exposure and HLA in healthy donors listed by TCRdb under 2017. For the wider study: An earlier analysis of fewer than 750 of the donors reported under 300 Gb of sequence data and 117 million unique TCR beta sequences obtained from about 200 million T cells. An early release that covered about 640 HLA-typed donors contained approximately 300 gigabases of sequencing data and 70 million to 100 million unique TCR sequences. Of the roughly 430 genotyped donors, roughly 85% fell in the genetic ancestry cluster associated with self-reported Caucasian donors. The study was designed to test whether signatures of past pathogen exposure could be identified by cataloging public T cell receptors. The T cell repertoires of 550 to 850 subjects were profiled by immunosequencing and related to cytomegalovirus serostatus. Along with the roughly 670-subject first cohort, a separate validation cohort of around 120 different subjects was used. To predict cytomegalovirus infection status, the study combined high-throughput TCR immunosequencing, statistical association of individual TCRs with disease status, and machine learning. To study patterns of TCR occurrence, a later analysis re-analyzed previously published TCR beta repertoires from several hundred donors and added high-resolution HLA genotyping. In the later analysis, no new phenotypic data were used to find candidate immune exposures; instead, reliance was placed on TCR beta sequences and their occurrence across donors. An earlier analysis of fewer than 750 of the donors used high-throughput TCR beta sequencing to judge whether each TCR beta V gene segment behaved as functional or pseudogenic. Alongside the repertoire data, information on donor age, sex, ethnicity and CMV serostatus was compiled. A later genetic analysis took genome-wide SNP genotypes for about 60% of the roughly 670 donors and used that subset as a discovery cohort. Every repertoire in the discovery cohort had been generated on one and the same sequencing platform. HLA typing covered class I and class II loci at four-digit resolution. The number of donors typed differed by locus, with about 629-630 for A, B, C, DRB1 and DQB1, roughly 520 for DQA1, nearly 610 for DPA1, and around 460 for DPB1. About five DR-DQ haplotypes were treated as single units for association and clustering because of strong linkage in the cohort. Across around 400 genotyped donors of the cohort, an average of approximately 200,000 unique TCR beta nucleotide sequences per donor were sequenced, and roughly 20% of those sequences were non-productive. The full study reports these points: The presence/absence analyses assumed that sequencing depth was roughly uniform across donors, and that assumption may not be true. A later analysis found that TCR association rates varied across HLA loci, with DRB1 alleles showing the most associated TCRs and HLA-C alleles the fewest. The sequencing pipeline was judged likely to have produced a cluster of highly shared sequence variants as a technical artifact. According to a later analysis, most CMV-associated TCR beta chains appeared to be HLA-restricted, and the HLA associations seemed to be driven largely by CMV exposure. The cohort was sequenced for TCR beta chains only, and without alpha or paired-chain data the features that could be detected were limited. The earlier analysis of about 600 of the donors excluded seventeen rarely observed V segments, including chromosome 9 orphons, because counts were too low. Compared with the 666-donor mean, donors in an Asian-associated ancestry cluster had fewer N-insertions in productive TCRs, according to a later genetic analysis. A later analysis reported that several top co-occurrence clusters appeared linked to parvovirus B19, influenza, CMV and Epstein-Barr virus. Cytomegalovirus status was reported to be diagnosed by the classifier with high specificity and sensitivity in both the original and validation cohorts. In an earlier analysis of 587 of the donors, most TCR beta V segments appeared in productive rearrangements about 87% or about 30% of the time, broadly matching IMGT annotations. Immune exposure information for the cohort was limited to CMV serostatus. In a later genetic analysis, a missense DCLRE1C variant was associated with V-gene and J-gene trimming of TCR beta chains, and the association was replicated in an independent cohort. A further reported finding was that TCR beta sequences accurately predicted the HLA-A and HLA-B alleles for most subjects in the first cohort. A few of the identified cytomegalovirus-associated TCR beta chains were confirmed in vitro to be specific for cytomegalovirus antigens. The study gave a list of 150 to 200 TCR beta chains associated with cytomegalovirus. While some public TCRs were present in many individuals, most TCR sequences turned up only very rarely across donors. Strong co-occurrence of HLA alleles, especially DR and DQ, made assigning TCR associations to individual alleles difficult. In a later analysis, over 15,000 TCR beta sequences were associated with specific HLA alleles at a false discovery rate of 0.05. In a later analysis, HLA-associated TCR beta chains were found to be more clonally expanded and to have lower generation probabilities than equally common non-associated chains. Correlated functional status among segregating V segments might be attributable to linkage disequilibrium, but an unknown experimental factor could not be ruled out. Because some donors lacked HLA typing at each locus, the association tests relied only on the typed subset. The authors suggested that the approach could potentially be extended to other disease states and immunological phenotypes. Some IMGT-functional V segments, including TRBV6-2 and TRBV6-3, could not be told apart with the 87-base-pair reads, so those segments were excluded.

The cohort comprised more than 550 healthy bone marrow donors. At the time of sampling, all cohort members were nominally healthy, though unrecorded immune exposures were likely present. The donor was CMV seronegative and was included in the group of under 450 seronegative cohort members. Each donor provided a peripheral blood sample, and peripheral blood mononuclear cells were used for TCR beta sequencing. Genomic DNA was extracted from the blood cell samples with the Qiagen DNeasy Blood Extraction Kit. This clone turned up a few times. The target of this receptor is not known. Qualities for individual bases were not recorded, and no much larger clone is one base off. The library was made by the immunoSEQ multiplex PCR assay. For the multiplex PCR, a mixture combining 60 forward primers for TCR Vbeta segments and 13 reverse primers for TCR Jbeta segments was used. A multiplex PCR assay on genomic DNA amplified the CDR3 region of rearranged TCR beta genes. Amplified TCR beta libraries were sequenced as 87-base-pair reads on the Illumina HiSeq System. In the source study's methods: Across the 640 or so repertoires, a later analysis counted 80 million or so unique TCR beta chains, 8.5 million to 12 million of which were shared by at least two donors. A nearest-neighbor algorithm error-corrected the raw reads and collapsed the reads into unique sequences, merging closely related sequences to remove PCR and sequencing errors. V, D and J gene segments were assigned by aligning CDR3 sequences to IMGT reference sequences. For a sequence to be retained, a match of at least six nucleotides was required to both a V gene segment and a J gene segment. Rearrangements were classified as productive when the CDR3 lacked stop codons and remained in frame with V and J, and all other rearrangements were classified as non-productive. Following IMGT convention, CDR3 was defined as the stretch from the second conserved V-encoded cysteine up to the conserved J-encoded phenylalanine. In an earlier analysis of around 540 of the donors, sequences lacking an unambiguous match to a single V gene segment were excluded. In an earlier analysis of about 590 of the donors, a V segment was called functional when productive rearrangements were above 56.7%, and segregating when the standard deviation between donors exceeded 5%. A statistical classification framework was developed to diagnose cytomegalovirus status using the catalog of TCR beta chain sequences. V and J gene assignment, in a later analysis, came from comparing TCR nucleotide sequences with IMGT/GENE-DB human TR gene sequences. A later analysis assigned CDR3 sequences and most-parsimonious VDJ recombination scenarios with the TCRdist pipeline. In a later analysis, every TCR beta chain was defined by the combination of its CDR3 amino acid sequence and its V-gene family, and reads without a unique V-gene family were dropped. As a way to deal with suspected cross-contamination and a sequencing artifact, a later analysis dropped under 600 nucleotide sequences that were highly shared and had low generation probability. For each public chain, a later analysis derived a clonal expansion index from normalized ranks of inferred template counts within each repertoire. Generation probabilities in a later analysis came from a VDJ recombination model fitted to out-of-frame rearrangements, and those results were checked against IGoR. In a later analysis, hypergeometric tests were used to score TCR-TCR, TCR-HLA and TCR-CMV co-occurrence, with a repertoire-size bias correction applied to TCR pairs. In a later analysis, false discovery rates were estimated by permuting HLA or CMV assignments 20 times. In a later analysis, co-occurring TCRs were grouped with DBSCAN, and TCRdist sequence similarity was added when clustering was performed within HLA-allele-positive subsets. Repertoires with fewer than 30,000 or more than 120,000 public chains were left out of co-occurrence clustering, as were about 5 repertoires with anomalous nucleotide sharing. Held by TCRdb, this immuneACCESS table contains in-frame sequences only and omits some clones. Under half of the omission traces to an unresolved V gene where checked; the cause of the rest is unknown. For V, J and clone size, that table is used; D and trimming come from the DNA. The sample profile shows about 130,000 clones; 60% to 80% of them were found once. The ten largest make up 5.5% to 8.5% of the sample.

Measured from the cysteine to the phenylalanine, the CDR3 is 14 residues long. Only the CDR3 DNA is retained, 42 bases long and in frame from the first base. Between the V and J ends, shortened by 4 bases and 3 bases respectively, the junction contains 12 bases. According to the germline V gene, CDR1 reads SNHLY and CDR2 reads FYNNEI. The receptor's source is a male donor in good health and CMV-seronegative. Sequencing was performed on PBMCs. Rearrangement joined TRBV2 to TRBJ1-1; TRBD1 is possibly the D segment (5 matching bases). The bases are TGTGCCAGCAGTGCGGTGGGGCCATACACTGAAGCTTTCTTT. This is translated as CASSAVGPYTEAFF.